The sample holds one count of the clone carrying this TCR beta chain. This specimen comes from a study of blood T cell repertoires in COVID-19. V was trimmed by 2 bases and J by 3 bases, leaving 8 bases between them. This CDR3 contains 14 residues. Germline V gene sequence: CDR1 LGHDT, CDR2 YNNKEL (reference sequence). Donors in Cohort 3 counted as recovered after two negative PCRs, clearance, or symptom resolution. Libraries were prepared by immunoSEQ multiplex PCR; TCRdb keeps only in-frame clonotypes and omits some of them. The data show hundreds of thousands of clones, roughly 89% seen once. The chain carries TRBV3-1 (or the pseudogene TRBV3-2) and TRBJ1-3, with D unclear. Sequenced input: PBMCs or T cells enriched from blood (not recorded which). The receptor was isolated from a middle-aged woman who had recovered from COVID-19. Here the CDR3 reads CASSQTGSGNTIYF. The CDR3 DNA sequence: TGTGCCAGCAGCCAAACCGGGAGTGGAAACACCATATATTTT.